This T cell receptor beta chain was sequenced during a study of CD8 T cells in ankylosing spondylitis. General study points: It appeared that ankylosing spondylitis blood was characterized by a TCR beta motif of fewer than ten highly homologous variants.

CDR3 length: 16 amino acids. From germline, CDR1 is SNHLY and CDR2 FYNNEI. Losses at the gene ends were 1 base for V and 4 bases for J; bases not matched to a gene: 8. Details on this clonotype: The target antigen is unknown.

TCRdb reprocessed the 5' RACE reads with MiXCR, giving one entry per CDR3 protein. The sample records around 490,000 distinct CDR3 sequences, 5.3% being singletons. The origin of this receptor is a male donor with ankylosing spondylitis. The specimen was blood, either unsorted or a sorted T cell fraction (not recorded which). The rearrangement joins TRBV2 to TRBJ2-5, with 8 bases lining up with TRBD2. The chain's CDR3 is CASSEGAGAFRETQYF. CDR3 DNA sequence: TGTGCCAGCAGTGAAGGAGCGGGGGCTTTCCGAGAGACCCAGTACTTC.